The 9 T cell receptor beta chains below come from one sample, sequenced in a study of blood T cell repertoires in COVID-19. Measured with immunoSEQ multiplex PCR; TCRdb has only the in-frame clones, and not every one. Of roughly 300,000 clones listed, about nine tenths are singletons. The sample was PBMCs or T cells enriched from blood (not recorded which). The receptors were sampled from a woman in her twenties or thirties who had recovered from COVID-19.

This clone occurred once. The gene calls are TRBV9 and TRBJ2-4, with no clear D. V dropped 0 bases and J dropped 5 bases, with 9 bases sitting between them. Germline CDR1 and CDR2: SGDLS and YYNGEE. The CDR3 spans 14 residues. The CDR3 spells CASSVVDGENIQYF. In DNA form, the CDR3 reads TGTGCCAGCAGCGTAGTAGACGGAGAAAACATTCAGTACTTC.

The gene calls are TRBV7-6 and TRBJ2-3, with TRBD2 matching 7 bases. CDR1 is SGHVS and CDR2 is FNYEAQ in the germline V gene. J was trimmed by 5 bases and V by 5 bases; bases with no gene match: 4. This CDR3 region has 13 residues. CDR3 in amino acids: CASSTTSVDTQYF. CDR3 coding DNA: TGTGCCAGCAGCACCACTAGCGTAGATACGCAGTATTTT.

This rearrangement joins TRBV5-1 to TRBJ1-1; 11 nucleotides agree with TRBD1. V lost 0 bases and J lost 7; bases outside the gene matches: 5. The CDR3 totals 15 residues. The germline CDR1 and CDR2 sequences are SGHRS and YFSETQ. CDR3 sequence (DNA): TGCGCCAGCAGCTTGGTGGGACAGGGGGTCGATGAAGCTTTCTTT. Translation gives CASSLVGQGVDEAFF.

The chain uses TRBV18 and TRBJ2-7, with 7 positions matching TRBD2. This CDR3 is built from 14 residues. After removal of 6 bases from V and 3 bases from J, the junction contained 8 bases not matched to a gene. Germline CDR1 reads KGHSH; CDR2 reads LQKENI. The CDR3 DNA is TGTGCCAGCTCTAAAAGGGAGGGCCTCTACGAGCAGTACTTC. This encodes CASSKREGLYEQYF. The whole variable domain, filled in from reference TRBV18 and TRBJ2-7, reads NAGVMQNPRHLVRRRGQEARLRCSPMKGHSHVYWYRQLPEEGLKFMVYLQKENIIDESGMPKERFSAEFPKEGPSILRIQQVVRGDSAAYFCASSKREGLYEQYFGPGTRLTVT.

The chain couples TRBV28 to TRBJ1-4; 10 bases fit TRBD1. Germline CDR1 MDHEN, CDR2 SYDVKM. V was clipped by 3 bases and J by 0 bases; unmatched bases: 7. The CDR3 runs to 18 residues. The CDR3 region is CASSFFWDRGTTNEKLFF. CDR3 nucleotides: TGTGCCAGCAGTTTCTTCTGGGACAGGGGAACAACTAATGAAAAACTGTTTTTT.

The chain couples TRBV24-1 to TRBJ1-2; D might be TRBD1 (6 bases). The length of the CDR3 is 16 residues. V dropped 2 bases and J dropped 1 base, with 13 bases sitting between them. Germline V gene lookup returns CDR1 KGHDR and CDR2 SFDVKD. The CDR3 protein is CATSDSDSTFNYGYTF. The CDR3 DNA reads TGTGCCACCAGTGATTCGGACAGCACATTTAACTATGGCTACACCTTC.

The chain joins TRBV3-1 (or the pseudogene TRBV3-2) to TRBJ2-2; D is unclear. This CDR3 region has 13 residues. Trimming left V 4 bases short and J 4 bases short, with 7 bases between. Germline-derived CDR1 and CDR2 are LGHDT and YNNKEL (reference sequence). Here the CDR3 reads CASSPTITGELFF. CDR3 nucleotide sequence: TGTGCCAGCAGCCCCACTATCACCGGGGAGCTGTTTTTT.

The chain recombines TRBV25-1 with TRBJ1-1, with a possible D match to TRBD1 (5 bases). The length of the CDR3 is 15 residues. The germline V gene encodes CDR1 MGHDK and CDR2 SYGVNS. Trimming shortened V by 2 bases and J by 4 bases, and 14 bases separated the two germline ends. DNA for the CDR3: TGTGCCAGCAGTGAAGGTCCAGGGTGGAGCACTGAAGCTTTCTTT. Translated, it gives CASSEGPGWSTEAFF.

The V call is TRBV28, the J call TRBJ2-1; 7 nucleotides align to TRBD2. Germline V gene data show CDR1 as MDHEN and CDR2 as SYDVKM. This CDR3 comprises 14 residues. V shed 2 bases and J 10 bases; nucleotides not matched to a gene: 8. CDR3 residues: CASSLEGGPEEQFF. CDR3 nucleotides: TGTGCCAGCAGTTTAGAGGGAGGGCCGGAAGAGCAGTTCTTC.